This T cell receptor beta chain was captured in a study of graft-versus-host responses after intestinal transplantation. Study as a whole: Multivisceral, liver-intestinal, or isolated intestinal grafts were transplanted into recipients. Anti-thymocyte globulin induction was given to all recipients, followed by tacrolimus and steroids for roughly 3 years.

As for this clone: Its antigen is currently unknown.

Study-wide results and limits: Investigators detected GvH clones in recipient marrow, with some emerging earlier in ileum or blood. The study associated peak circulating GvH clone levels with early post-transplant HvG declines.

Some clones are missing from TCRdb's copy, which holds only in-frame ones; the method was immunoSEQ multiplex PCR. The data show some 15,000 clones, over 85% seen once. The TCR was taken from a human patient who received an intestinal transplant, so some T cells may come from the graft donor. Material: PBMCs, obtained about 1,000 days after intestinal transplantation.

CDR3 protein: CASSELSDSLAKNIQYF. CDR3 in DNA: TGTGCCAGCAGTGAATTATCCGACAGCCTAGCCAAAAACATTCAGTACTTC. This rearrangement joins TRBV2 to TRBJ2-4; a possible D gene is TRBD1 (5 bases). This CDR3 is 17 amino acids long. Germline CDR1 SNHLY, CDR2 FYNNEI. V dropped 2 bases and J dropped 0 bases, with 14 bases sitting between them.